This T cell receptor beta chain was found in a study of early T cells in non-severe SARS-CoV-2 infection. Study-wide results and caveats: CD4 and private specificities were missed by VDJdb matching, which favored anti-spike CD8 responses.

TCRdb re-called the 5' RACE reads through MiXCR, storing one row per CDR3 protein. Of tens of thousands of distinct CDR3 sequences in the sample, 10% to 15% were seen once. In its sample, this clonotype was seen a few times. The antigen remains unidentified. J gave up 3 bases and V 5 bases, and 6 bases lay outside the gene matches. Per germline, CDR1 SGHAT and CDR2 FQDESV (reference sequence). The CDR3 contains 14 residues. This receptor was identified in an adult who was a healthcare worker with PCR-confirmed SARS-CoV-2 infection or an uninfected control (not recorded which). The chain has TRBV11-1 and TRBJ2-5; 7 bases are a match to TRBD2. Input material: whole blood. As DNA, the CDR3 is TGTGCCAGCAGCGAGGCGGGAGTTGAAGAGACCCAGTACTTC. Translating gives CASSEAGVEETQYF.